This TCR beta chain was retrieved from a study of blood T cell repertoires in COVID-19. Overall study: Sources were T cells, B-cell-depleted T cells, or PBMCs; the material itself was cDNA or gDNA.

In the original workflow: Researchers report that nucleated cell counts were estimated from reference gene primer amplification. The table came from immunoSEQ multiplex PCR; TCRdb's copy has only in-frame clones and leaves some out. V and J calls and clone size follow that table, whereas D and trimming were derived from the DNA. The table records roughly 100,000 clones, 81% of them present only once. The CDR3 consists of 13 residues. V shed 3 bases and J 8 bases; nucleotides not matched to a gene: 4. Germline lookup yields CDR1 SGDLS and CDR2 YYNGEE. The sequence was collected from an elderly man with acute or convalescent COVID-19. Sequenced material: peripheral blood. The gene calls are TRBV9 and TRBJ2-7; 11 bases align to TRBD1. Written as DNA, the CDR3 is TGTGCCAGCAGCGCAGGACAGGGGGCGAAGCAGTACTTC. Amino acid sequence: CASSAGQGAKQYF.